A single sample is the source of the 9 T cell receptor beta chains below, sequenced in a study of OX40 agonist ivuxolimab in advanced cancers. The method was immunoSEQ multiplex PCR; TCRdb's version includes in-frame clones alone and lacks a portion of them. The sample carries around 17,000 clones, approximately 82% recorded once. The source material was CD4+ or CD8+ T cells sorted from blood, sampled in a trial of the OX40 agonist ivuxolimab. The source of these receptors is an adult with an advanced solid tumor such as melanoma, head and neck, liver or kidney cancer.

On this clone: A read error may account for a junction end that differs from germline. The chain couples TRBV6-6 to TRBJ2-1; TRBD2 agrees at 7 bases. The CDR3 totals 15 residues. CDR1 MNHNY and CDR2 SVGAGI come from the germline V gene (reference sequence). CDR3 in amino acids: CASSYSASGYNEQFF. CDR3 bases: TGTGCCAGCAGCTACTCGGCTAGCGGCTACAATGAGCAGTTCTTC.

The chain is built from TRBV9 and TRBJ2-1; TRBD2 aligns across 9 bases. The CDR3 is made up of 16 amino acids. Germline CDR1 SGDLS, CDR2 YYNGEE. With V trimmed by 4 bases and J by 8 bases, 13 bases remained unmatched. The CDR3 region has the DNA TGTGCCAGCAGCCCAAACGTGGCTAGCGGGAATTATGAGCAGTTCTTC. It codes for CASSPNVASGNYEQFF.

The V call is TRBV5-6, the J call TRBJ2-1; 9 bases fit TRBD1. V dropped 5 bases and J dropped 7; count of bases not matched to a gene: 7. The CDR3 runs to 14 residues. Germline V gene lookup returns CDR1 SGHDT and CDR2 YYEEEE. CDR3 coding DNA: TGTGCCAGCAGTTTACAGGGGGCACGGAATGAGCAGTTCTTC. It is translated as CASSLQGARNEQFF.

This clone was detected once. The rearrangement uses TRBV7-9 and TRBJ1-5; the D is unclear. The CDR3 is 13 residues long. Germline CDR1 and CDR2: SEHNR and FQNEAQ (reference sequence). V was pared by 4 bases and J by 0 bases, with 4 bases between. DNA of the CDR3: TGTGCCAGCAGCTCTGGTAGCAATCAGCCCCAGCATTTT. This translates into CASSSGSNQPQHF.

This clone has only a few counts. V is TRBV28 and J is TRBJ2-3; D is possibly TRBD2 (6 bases). Trimming removed 3 bases at V and 3 bases at J, with 10 bases between. The CDR3 runs 14 residues. CDR1 MDHEN and CDR2 SYDVKM come from the germline V gene. The CDR3 region is CASSFLAGTDTQYF. CDR3 coding DNA: TGTGCCAGCAGTTTTCTGGCGGGGACAGATACGCAGTATTTT.

By share, this clone ranks as medium-sized (0.01 to 0.1%). This chain's CDR3 is CASTPGLYGYTF. The CDR3 region has the DNA TGTGCCAGCACCCCCGGGTTATATGGCTACACCTTC. The V and J genes are TRBV6-1 and TRBJ1-2; D is unresolved. The V end lost 7 bases, the J end lost 5 bases, and 11 bases lay between the germline ends. This CDR3 spans 12 amino acids. Per germline, CDR1 MNHNS and CDR2 SASEGT.

In this sample, this clone turned up a few times. This chain connects TRBV25-1 to TRBJ2-1; tentatively, D is TRBD1 (5 bases). CDR3 length: 16 residues. CDR1 is MGHDK, CDR2 SYGVNS, per germline. V was cut by 1 base and J by 0 bases, with 10 bases left in between. CDR3: CASSEWGYSSYNEQFF. DNA of the CDR3: TGTGCCAGCAGTGAATGGGGCTATAGCTCCTACAATGAGCAGTTCTTC.

V gene TRBV10-3 combines with J gene TRBJ1-1; the match to TRBD1 covers 9 bases. In germline, CDR1 is ENHRY, CDR2 SYGVKD. Trimming at V came to 2 bases and at J to 1 base, leaving 5 bases not matched to a gene. CDR3 length: 16 amino acids. The CDR3, as DNA: TGTGCCATCAGTGAGCCAACACAGGGGGCGAACACTGAAGCTTTCTTT. This gives the protein CAISEPTQGANTEAFF.

The J gene is TRBJ2-7, the V gene TRBV27; 10 nucleotides agree with TRBD2. J lost 3 bases, V lost 6 bases, and 8 bases had no gene match. CDR3 length: 15 amino acids. The germline V gene has CDR1 MNHEY and CDR2 SMNVEV (reference sequence). CDR3 sequence: CASSFLAGEYYEQYF. As DNA, the CDR3 is TGTGCCAGCAGCTTCCTAGCGGGAGAATACTACGAGCAGTACTTC.